The clone carrying this T cell receptor beta chain was found a few times. CDR1 MNHEY and CDR2 SMNVEV come from the germline V gene (reference sequence). V was clipped by 5 bases and J by 0 bases; unmatched bases: 7. The CDR3 totals 16 residues. The data belong to a study of T-cell reconstitution after alpha-beta-depleted transplantation in children. Unique molecular identifiers were incorporated when the TCRbeta library was constructed. TCRdb re-derived calls from the PCR reads in MiXCR, one entry per CDR3 protein. The sample includes 330,000 or so distinct CDR3 sequences, around a tenth of them seen just once.

The chain combines TRBV27 with TRBJ1-5; TRBD1 agrees at 7 bases. This TCR came from a human donor who donated a stem cell graft to a child with acute lymphoblastic leukemia. Sequenced here: PBMCs from the stem cell graft donor, sampled from the stem cell graft. DNA of the CDR3: TGTGCCAGCAGTCAAACAGGGGATTATAGCAATCAGCCCCAGCATTTT. Amino acid sequence: CASSQTGDYSNQPQHF.